These 17 T cell receptor beta chains came from one sample sequenced in a study of shared clonotypes between healthy human individuals. Positively selected for CCR7, the CD45RO-negative cells used as naive CD8 cells excluded terminally differentiated effector memory CD45RA+ cells. Clones were sequenced by immunoSEQ multiplex PCR, and TCRdb holds only the in-frame ones, with some missing. The data show about 2.1 million clones, with around 93% seen just once and around 1.7% held by the top ten. Sequencing used naive CD8+ T cells from PBMCs. These receptors originate from a man aged 18-30 years in good health. Some clones in this sample may be carry-over from other donors' samples.

The chain is built from TRBV4-1 and TRBJ2-1; TRBD2 might be the D (6 bases). Germline values: CDR1 MGHRA, CDR2 YSYEKL. CDR3 length: 19 residues. V was clipped by 0 bases and J by 3 bases, with 21 bases between them. CDR3 DNA sequence: TGCGCCAGCAGCCAAGAGGTTACGGGACTCCAAGGGTTCTACAATGAGCAGTTCTTC. Protein: CASSQEVTGLQGFYNEQFF.

The CDR3: CASSLAGLAGVEQYF. In nucleotides, the CDR3 is TGTGCCAGCAGCTTAGCCGGACTAGCGGGAGTCGAGCAGTACTTC. The genes are TRBV7-8 and TRBJ2-7; 13 nucleotides align to TRBD2. Germline CDR1 and CDR2: SGHVS and FQNEAQ. This CDR3 has 15 amino acids. With 0 bases clipped from V and 6 bases from J, the junction kept 2 bases outside the gene matches.

The rearrangement links TRBV27 to TRBJ1-5; a weak D match, TRBD1 (5 bases). Germline V CDR1 and CDR2: MNHEY, SMNVEV (reference sequence). The germline V and J ends were trimmed by 9 bases and 3 bases, with 18 bases remaining between them. This CDR3 contains 15 residues. CDR3 residues: CASRPSLTVNQPQHF. CDR3 coding DNA: TGTGCCAGTCGCCCTTCCCTGACAGTCAATCAGCCCCAGCATTTT.

The chain has TRBV9 and TRBJ2-1; 7 bases fit TRBD2. Germline CDR1 reads SGDLS; CDR2 reads YYNGEE. The CDR3 totals 15 residues. The ends lost 1 base at V and 4 bases at J; junction bases unmatched: 5. DNA for the CDR3: TGTGCCAGCAGCGTAAGCGGGGACGTTTACAATGAGCAGTTCTTC. It is translated as CASSVSGDVYNEQFF.

The rearrangement uses TRBV11-2 and TRBJ2-2; a weak D match, TRBD2 (6 bases). Germline loops: CDR1 SGHAT, CDR2 FQNNGV. The CDR3 loop spans 18 amino acids. V lost 0 bases and J lost 7, with 21 bases in between. The CDR3 spells CASSLDSRRRRGDGELFF. Here the CDR3 DNA reads TGTGCCAGCAGCTTAGATTCCCGGCGACGGAGGGGTGACGGGGAGCTGTTTTTT. Full variable domain (remainder filled in from reference TRBV11-2 and TRBJ2-2): EAGVAQSPRYKIIEKRQSVAFWCNPISGHATLYWYQQILGQGPKLLIQFQNNGVVDDSQLPKDRFSAERLKGVDSTLKIQPAKLEDSAVYLCASSLDSRRRRGDGELFFGEGSRLTVL.

A single count supports this clone. CDR3 sequence reads: CASSQDGTRNKETQYF. In nucleotides, the CDR3 is TGTGCCAGCAGCCAAGATGGGACTAGGAACAAAGAGACCCAGTACTTC. This chain connects TRBV14 to TRBJ2-5, with 8 bases identical to TRBD2. J gave up 3 bases and V 0 bases, and 6 bases lay outside the gene matches. Germline values: CDR1 SGHDN, CDR2 FVKESK. The CDR3 length is 16 residues.

The V call is TRBV13, the J call TRBJ1-1; weak D call: TRBD1 (5 bases). V lost 5 bases to trimming and J lost 7 bases, with 11 bases between them. Germline V gene data show CDR1 as PRHDT and CDR2 as FYEKMQ (reference sequence). There are 12 residues in the CDR3. The CDR3 bases are TGTGCCAGCAGCCGGGGGACGGGTGAAGCTTTCTTT. Translating it yields CASSRGTGEAFF.

This sequence joins TRBV7-6 and TRBJ2-1; 16 nucleotides align to TRBD2. Germline loops: CDR1 SGHVS, CDR2 FNYEAQ. V lost 2 bases, J lost 5 bases, and 9 bases stayed unmatched. The CDR3 extends over 19 amino acids. CDR3 region: CASSLTLGTSGRADNEQFF. The CDR3 DNA follows: TGTGCCAGCAGCTTAACCCTCGGGACTAGCGGGAGGGCAGACAATGAGCAGTTCTTC.

This chain connects TRBV27 to TRBJ1-2, with a weak D call TRBD1 (6 bases). CDR1 is MNHEY and CDR2 is SMNVEV in the germline V gene (reference sequence). Trimming took 3 bases from V and 3 from J, leaving 17 bases between them. The CDR3 is 16 residues long. This CDR3 reads CASSFSEGEAYYGYTF. In DNA form, the CDR3 reads TGTGCCAGCAGTTTTAGTGAGGGGGAGGCGTACTATGGCTACACCTTC.

In regard to this clone: Mismatch with germline at one junction end may stem from a read error. J is TRBJ2-7 and V is TRBV18, with D tentatively TRBD1 or TRBD2 (5 bases each). The CDR3 has 12 residues. Germline V gene lookup returns CDR1 KGHSH and CDR2 LQKENI. CDR3 in amino acids: CASSPQGSEQHF. The CDR3 DNA is TGTGCCAGCTCACCACAGGGGAGCGAGCAGCACTTC.

The chain recombines TRBV29-1 with TRBJ2-3, with D possibly called TRBD1 or TRBD2 (5 bases each). From germline, CDR1 is SQVTM and CDR2 ANQGSEA. The CDR3 has 16 residues. The CDR3 bases are TGCACCGTACTTGGGACCTCTGTCGATCCCACAGATACGCAGTATTTT. Residues: CTVLGTSVDPTDTQYF.

This chain connects TRBV19 to TRBJ2-7, with TRBD2 matching 9 bases. The CDR3 is 14 residues long. Germline V gene sequence: CDR1 LNHDA, CDR2 SQIVND (reference sequence). J was trimmed by 3 bases and V by 0 bases; bases with no gene match: 0. The CDR3 DNA reads TGTGCCAGTAGTATAGATAGCGGGGGCTACGAGCAGTACTTC. Translated, it gives CASSIDSGGYEQYF.

The chain employs TRBV7-2 and TRBJ2-3, with TRBD1 identical over 9 bases. Germline V gives CDR1 SGHTA, CDR2 FQGNSA. V lost 5 bases, J lost 1 base, and 1 base stayed unmatched. The CDR3 sequence is 14 residues long. CDR3 nucleotide sequence: TGTGCCAGCAGCAGGGACAGGGGCACAGATACGCAGTATTTT. Its translation: CASSRDRGTDTQYF. The variable domain in full, completed from reference TRBV7-2 and TRBJ2-3, reads GAGVSQSPSNKVTEKGKDVELRCDPISGHTALYWYRQSLGQGLEFLIYFQGNSAPDKSGLPSDRFSAERTGGSVSTLTIQRTQQEDSAVYLCASSRDRGTDTQYFGPGTRLTVL.

J is TRBJ2-2 and V is TRBV4-1; the D gene is possibly TRBD2 (5 bases). CDR1 and CDR2 (germline): MGHRA, YSYEKL. The CDR3 is 13 residues long. Trimming pared 4 bases from V and 9 bases from J, leaving 12 bases between. CDR3 protein: CASSPSLDRELFF. CDR3 nucleotide sequence: TGCGCCAGCAGCCCTAGCCTGGACCGGGAGCTGTTTTTT.

The V call is TRBV2, the J call TRBJ2-1; 9 bases map to TRBD2. Germline V gene data show CDR1 as SNHLY and CDR2 as FYNNEI. The CDR3 is 15 amino acids. V shed 6 bases and J 4 bases; nucleotides not matched to a gene: 7. In nucleotides, the CDR3 is TGTGCCAGCAGGCAGACTAGCGGACAATACAATGAGCAGTTCTTC. Protein: CASRQTSGQYNEQFF.

The chain carries TRBV28 and TRBJ2-3, with D possibly matching TRBD1 (5 bases). CDR1 and CDR2 from the germline V gene are MDHEN and SYDVKM. The CDR3 runs 18 residues. With 7 bases removed from V and 0 bases from J, the gap between germline ends came to 23 bases. The CDR3 spells CASTLTPLDSESTDTQYF. The CDR3 DNA reads as TGTGCCAGCACCCTTACGCCCCTTGACAGCGAGAGCACAGATACGCAGTATTTT.

This sequence joins TRBV5-4 and TRBJ2-3; 13 bases are shared with TRBD2. The CDR3 is made up of 15 amino acids. CDR1 and CDR2 (germline): SGHNT, YYREEE (reference sequence). V was pared by 7 bases and J by 5 bases, with 7 bases of the junction left unmatched. The CDR3 reads CASETSGRPGDTQYF. The CDR3 coding sequence is TGTGCCAGCGAGACTAGCGGGAGGCCTGGAGATACGCAGTATTTT.